The sequence of this T cell receptor (beta chain) was determined in a study of radiation and T cells in renal cell carcinoma. Study context: Nephrectomy followed 15 Gy stereotactic body radiation by 4 weeks.

This clone was counted a single time. Its antigen is unidentified. The study's findings and limits: Baseline intratumoral clonotype presence is unknown without pretreatment biopsies. Top tumor clonotypes rose in blood 2 weeks post-radiation, then contracted.

Data came from immunoSEQ multiplex PCR; TCRdb stores just in-frame clones and leaves some out. The data contain 150,000 or so clones, 88% of them singletons. Time point of the sample: baseline pretreatment blood. Treatment: 15 Gy SBRT to primary tumor, nephrectomy 4 weeks later. Serial blood draws occurred at baseline and 2 and 4 weeks post-SBRT. The origin of this receptor is a woman between 65 and 79 years old with renal cell carcinoma. The sample consisted of blood, taken from a patient whose treatment included radiotherapy and nephrectomy.

CDR3 loop: CASSEEALGLSYEQYF. As DNA, the CDR3 is TGTGCCAGCAGTGAAGAGGCACTAGGCCTCTCCTACGAGCAGTACTTC. This sequence joins TRBV2 and TRBJ2-7, with D maybe TRBD2 (5 bases). The ends were cut back, 1 base at V and 0 bases at J, with 13 bases in the middle. CDR1 and CDR2 (germline): SNHLY, FYNNEI. The CDR3 has 16 amino acids.